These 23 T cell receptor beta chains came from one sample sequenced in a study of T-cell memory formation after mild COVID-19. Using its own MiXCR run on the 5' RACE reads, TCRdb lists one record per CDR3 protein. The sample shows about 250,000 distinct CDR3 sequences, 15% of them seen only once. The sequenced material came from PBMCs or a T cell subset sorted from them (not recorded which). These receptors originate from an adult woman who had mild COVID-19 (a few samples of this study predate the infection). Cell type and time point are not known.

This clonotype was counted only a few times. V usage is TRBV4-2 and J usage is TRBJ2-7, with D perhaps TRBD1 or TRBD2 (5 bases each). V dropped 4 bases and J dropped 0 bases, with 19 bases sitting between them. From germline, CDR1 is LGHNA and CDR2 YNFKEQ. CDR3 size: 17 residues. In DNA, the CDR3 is TGTGCCAGCAGCCTTTCAATCACCGGGACGGACTCCTACGAGCAGTACTTC. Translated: CASSLSITGTDSYEQYF.

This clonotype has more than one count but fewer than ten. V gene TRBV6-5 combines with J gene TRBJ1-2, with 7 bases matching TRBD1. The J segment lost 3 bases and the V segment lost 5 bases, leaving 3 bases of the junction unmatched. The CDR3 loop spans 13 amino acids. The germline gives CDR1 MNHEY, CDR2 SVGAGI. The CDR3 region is CASSTTGDYGYTF. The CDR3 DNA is TGTGCCAGCAGTACCACAGGGGACTATGGCTACACCTTC.

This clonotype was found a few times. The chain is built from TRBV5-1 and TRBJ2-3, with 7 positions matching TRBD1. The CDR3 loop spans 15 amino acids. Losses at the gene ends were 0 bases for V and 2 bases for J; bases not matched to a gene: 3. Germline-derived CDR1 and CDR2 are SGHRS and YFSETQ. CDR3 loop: CASSLGDRPTDTQYF. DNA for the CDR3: TGCGCCAGCAGCTTGGGGGACAGACCCACAGATACGCAGTATTTT.

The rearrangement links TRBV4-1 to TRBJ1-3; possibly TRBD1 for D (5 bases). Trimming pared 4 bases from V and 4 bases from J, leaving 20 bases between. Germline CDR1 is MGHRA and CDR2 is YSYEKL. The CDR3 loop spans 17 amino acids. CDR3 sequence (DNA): TGCGCCAGCAGCCGGCAGGGCGTCGTTCTGAGGGGAAACACCATATATTTT. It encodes CASSRQGVVLRGNTIYF.

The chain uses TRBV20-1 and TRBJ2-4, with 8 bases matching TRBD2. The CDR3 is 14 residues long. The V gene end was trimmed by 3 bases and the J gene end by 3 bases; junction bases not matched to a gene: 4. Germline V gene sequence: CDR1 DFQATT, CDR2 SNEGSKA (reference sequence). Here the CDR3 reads CSARPGLVKNIQYF. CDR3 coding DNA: TGCAGTGCTAGGCCGGGACTAGTCAAAAACATTCAGTACTTC.

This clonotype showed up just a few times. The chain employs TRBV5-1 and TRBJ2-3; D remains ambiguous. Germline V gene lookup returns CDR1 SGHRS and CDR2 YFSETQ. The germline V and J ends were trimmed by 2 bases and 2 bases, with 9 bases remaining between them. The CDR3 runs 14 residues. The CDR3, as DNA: TGCGCCAGCAGCTTTGACGGAATCACAGATACGCAGTATTTT. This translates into CASSFDGITDTQYF.

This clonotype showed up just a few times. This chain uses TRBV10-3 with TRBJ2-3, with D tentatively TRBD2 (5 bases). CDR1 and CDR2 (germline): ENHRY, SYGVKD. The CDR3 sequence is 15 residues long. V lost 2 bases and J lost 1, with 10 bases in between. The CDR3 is CAISELRGGTDTQYF. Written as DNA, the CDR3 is TGTGCCATCAGTGAGCTCCGGGGAGGCACAGATACGCAGTATTTT.

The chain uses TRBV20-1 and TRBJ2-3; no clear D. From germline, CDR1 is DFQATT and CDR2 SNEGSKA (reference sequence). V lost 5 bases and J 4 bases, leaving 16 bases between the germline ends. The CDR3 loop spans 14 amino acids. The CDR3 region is CSASSTYQADTQYF. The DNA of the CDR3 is TGCAGTGCTTCCTCGACATATCAGGCAGATACGCAGTATTTT.

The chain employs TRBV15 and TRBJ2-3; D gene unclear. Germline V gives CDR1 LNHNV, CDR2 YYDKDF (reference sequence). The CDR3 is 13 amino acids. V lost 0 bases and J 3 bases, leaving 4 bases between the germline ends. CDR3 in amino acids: CATSRDVTDTQYF. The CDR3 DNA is TGTGCCACCAGCAGAGATGTGACAGATACGCAGTATTTT.

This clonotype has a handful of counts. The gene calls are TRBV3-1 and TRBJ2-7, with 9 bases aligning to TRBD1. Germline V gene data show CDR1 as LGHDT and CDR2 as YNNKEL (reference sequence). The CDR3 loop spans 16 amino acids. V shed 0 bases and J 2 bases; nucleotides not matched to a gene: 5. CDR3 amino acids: CASSQEGQGPPYEQYF. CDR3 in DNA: TGTGCCAGCAGCCAAGAGGGACAGGGACCCCCCTACGAGCAGTACTTC.

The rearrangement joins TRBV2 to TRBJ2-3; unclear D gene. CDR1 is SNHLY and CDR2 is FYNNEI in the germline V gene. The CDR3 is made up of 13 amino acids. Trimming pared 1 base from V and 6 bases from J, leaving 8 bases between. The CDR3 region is CASSEVGWDTQYF. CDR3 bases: TGTGCCAGCAGTGAAGTGGGGTGGGATACGCAGTATTTT. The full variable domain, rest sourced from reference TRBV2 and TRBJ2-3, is EPEVTQTPSHQVTQMGQEVILRCVPISNHLYFYWYRQILGQKVEFLVSFYNNEISEKSEIFDDQFSVERPDGSNFTLKIRSTKLEDSAMYFCASSEVGWDTQYFGPGTRLTVL.

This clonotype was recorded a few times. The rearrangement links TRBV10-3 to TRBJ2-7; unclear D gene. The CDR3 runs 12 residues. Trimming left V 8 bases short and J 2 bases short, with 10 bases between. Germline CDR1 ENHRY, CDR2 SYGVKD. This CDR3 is CAIADLPYEQYF. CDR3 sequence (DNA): TGTGCCATCGCAGACTTACCCTACGAGCAGTACTTC.

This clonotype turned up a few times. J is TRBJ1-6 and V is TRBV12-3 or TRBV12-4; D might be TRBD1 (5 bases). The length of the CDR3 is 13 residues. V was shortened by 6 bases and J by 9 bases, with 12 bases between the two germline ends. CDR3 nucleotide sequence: TGTGCCAGCAGGGGGCAGGCACGTTCACCCCTCCACTTT. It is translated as CASRGQARSPLHF.

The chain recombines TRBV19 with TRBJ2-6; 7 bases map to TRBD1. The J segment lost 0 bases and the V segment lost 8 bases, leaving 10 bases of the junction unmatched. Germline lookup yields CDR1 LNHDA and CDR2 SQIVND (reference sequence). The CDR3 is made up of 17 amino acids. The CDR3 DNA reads TGTGCCAGTTCCCGAGACAGGGTTAACTCTGGGGCCAACGTCCTGACTTTC. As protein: CASSRDRVNSGANVLTF. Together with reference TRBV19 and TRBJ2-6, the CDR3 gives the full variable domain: DGGITQSPKYLFRKEGQNVTLSCEQNLNHDAMYWYRQDPGQGLRLIYYSQIVNDFQKGDIAEGYSVSREKKESFPLTVTSAQKNPTAFYLCASSRDRVNSGANVLTFGAGSRLTVL.

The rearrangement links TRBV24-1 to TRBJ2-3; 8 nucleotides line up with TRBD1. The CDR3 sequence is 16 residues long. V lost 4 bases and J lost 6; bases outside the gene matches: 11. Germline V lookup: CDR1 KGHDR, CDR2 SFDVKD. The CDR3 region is CATSDPLQGGKDTQYF. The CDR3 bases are TGTGCCACCAGTGACCCATTACAGGGGGGAAAGGATACGCAGTATTTT.

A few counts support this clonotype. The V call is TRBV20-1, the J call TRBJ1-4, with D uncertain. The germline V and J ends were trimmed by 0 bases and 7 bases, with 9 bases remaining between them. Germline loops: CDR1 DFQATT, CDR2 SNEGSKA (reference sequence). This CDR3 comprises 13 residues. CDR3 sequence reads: CSARDDRSEKLFF. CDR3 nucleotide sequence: TGCAGTGCTAGAGACGACCGGAGTGAAAAACTGTTTTTT.

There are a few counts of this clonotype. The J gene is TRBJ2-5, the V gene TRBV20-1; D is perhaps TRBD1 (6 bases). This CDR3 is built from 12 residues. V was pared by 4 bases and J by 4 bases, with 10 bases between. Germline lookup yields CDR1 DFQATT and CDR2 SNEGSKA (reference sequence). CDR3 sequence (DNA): TGCAGTGCTATTACAGGGATAGAGACCCAGTACTTC. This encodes CSAITGIETQYF.

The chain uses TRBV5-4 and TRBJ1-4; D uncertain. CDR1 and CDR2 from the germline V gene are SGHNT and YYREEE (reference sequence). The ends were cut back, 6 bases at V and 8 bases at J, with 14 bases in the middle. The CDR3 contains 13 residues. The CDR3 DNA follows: TGTGCCAGCAAGCAGTGGGGTTACGAAAAACTGTTTTTT. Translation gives CASKQWGYEKLFF.

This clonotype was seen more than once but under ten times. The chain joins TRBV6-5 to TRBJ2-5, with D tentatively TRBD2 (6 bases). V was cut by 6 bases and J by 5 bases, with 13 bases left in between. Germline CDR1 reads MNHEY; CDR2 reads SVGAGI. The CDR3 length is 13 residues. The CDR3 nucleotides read TGTGCCAGCAGCCGCCCGGGGGACGAGACCCAGTACTTC. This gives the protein CASSRPGDETQYF.

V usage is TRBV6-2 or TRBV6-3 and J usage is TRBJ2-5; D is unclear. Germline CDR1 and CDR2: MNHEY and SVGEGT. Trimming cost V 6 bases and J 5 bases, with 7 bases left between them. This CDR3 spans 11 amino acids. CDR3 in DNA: TGTGCCAGCAGAGACGGGGAGACCCAGTACTTC. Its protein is CASRDGETQYF.

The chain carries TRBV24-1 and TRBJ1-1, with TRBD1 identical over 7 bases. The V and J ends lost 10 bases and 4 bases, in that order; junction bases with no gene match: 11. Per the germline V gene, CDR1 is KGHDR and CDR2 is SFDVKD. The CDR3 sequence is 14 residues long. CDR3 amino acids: CATRKGARSTEAFF. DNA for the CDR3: TGTGCCACACGTAAGGGGGCGCGGTCCACTGAAGCTTTCTTT.

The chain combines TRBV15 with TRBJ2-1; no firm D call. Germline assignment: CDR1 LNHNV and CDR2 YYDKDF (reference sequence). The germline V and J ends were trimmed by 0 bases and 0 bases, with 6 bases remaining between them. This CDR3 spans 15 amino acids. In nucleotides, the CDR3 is TGTGCCACCAGCAGAGACTGGAGCTCCTACAATGAGCAGTTCTTC. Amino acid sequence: CATSRDWSSYNEQFF. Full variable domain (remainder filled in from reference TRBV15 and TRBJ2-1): DAMVIQNPRYQVTQFGKPVTLSCSQTLNHNVMYWYQQKSSQAPKLLFHYYDKDFNNEADTPDNFQSRRPNTSFCFLDIRSPGLGDTAMYLCATSRDWSSYNEQFFGPGTRLTVL.

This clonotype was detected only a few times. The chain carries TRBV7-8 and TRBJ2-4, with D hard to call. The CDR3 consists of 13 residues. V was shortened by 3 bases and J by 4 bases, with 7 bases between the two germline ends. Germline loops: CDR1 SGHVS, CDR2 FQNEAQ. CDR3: CASSLNQKNIQYF. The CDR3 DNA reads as TGTGCCAGCAGCTTGAACCAAAAAAACATTCAGTACTTC.